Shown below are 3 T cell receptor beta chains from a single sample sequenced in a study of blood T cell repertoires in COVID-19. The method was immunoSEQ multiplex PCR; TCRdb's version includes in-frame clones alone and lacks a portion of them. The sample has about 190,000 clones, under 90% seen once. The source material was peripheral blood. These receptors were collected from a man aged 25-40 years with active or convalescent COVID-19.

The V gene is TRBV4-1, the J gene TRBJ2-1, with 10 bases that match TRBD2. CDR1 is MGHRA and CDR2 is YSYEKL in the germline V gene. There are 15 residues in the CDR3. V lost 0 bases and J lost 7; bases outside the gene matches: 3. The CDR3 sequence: CASSQETSGLNEQFF. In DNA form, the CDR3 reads TGCGCCAGCAGCCAAGAGACTAGCGGGCTTAATGAGCAGTTCTTC.

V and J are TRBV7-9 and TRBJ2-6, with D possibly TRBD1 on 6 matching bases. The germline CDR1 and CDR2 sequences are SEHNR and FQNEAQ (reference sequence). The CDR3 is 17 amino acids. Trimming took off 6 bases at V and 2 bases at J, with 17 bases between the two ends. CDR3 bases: TGTGCCAGCAGGAGGGGGTGGGCTACTACTGGGGCCAACGTCCTGACTTTC. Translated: CASRRGWATTGANVLTF.

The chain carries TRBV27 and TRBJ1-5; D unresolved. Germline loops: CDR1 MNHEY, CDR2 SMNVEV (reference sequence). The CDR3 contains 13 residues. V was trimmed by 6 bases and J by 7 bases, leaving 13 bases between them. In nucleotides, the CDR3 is TGTGCCAGCAGCGAGGAGGCGGGACAGCCCCAGCATTTT. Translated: CASSEEAGQPQHF.